These T cell receptor beta chains were read from a single sample in a study of glioma-infiltrating T cells after dendritic cell vaccination. Generated by immunoSEQ multiplex PCR, the TCRdb table keeps only in-frame clones and is missing some. The sample lists 95,000 to 110,000 clones; about four fifths were seen once. The specimen was blood, collected before dendritic cell vaccination. These receptors all come from a human donor with glioblastoma. The CDR3 runs from the conserved cysteine through the conserved F or W. Each record gives: clone size, V gene, J gene, D gene, CDR3 protein, CDR3 DNA. A D gene is named only where the DNA matches it firmly. A row's size may be missing; if present it is once, few, many or a size class.

clone size: .; V gene: TRBV6-1; J gene: TRBJ1-1; D gene: .; CDR3 protein: CASSEEVAGRDTEAFF; CDR3 DNA: TGTGCCAGCAGTGAAGAAGTAGCAGGGAGGGACACTGAAGCTTTCTTT
clone size: once; V gene: TRBV5-1; J gene: TRBJ1-6; D gene: TRBD1; CDR3 protein: CASTGTGRGNSPLHF; CDR3 DNA: TGCGCCAGCACGGGGACAGGACGGGGTAATTCACCCCTCCACTTT
clone size: once; V gene: TRBV5-1; J gene: TRBJ2-5; D gene: TRBD1; CDR3 protein: CASSFQGAQETQYF; CDR3 DNA: TGCGCCAGCAGCTTCCAGGGGGCCCAAGAGACCCAGTACTTC
clone size: .; V gene: TRBV4-1; J gene: TRBJ1-2; D gene: .; CDR3 protein: CASRSGSNPPGYTF; CDR3 DNA: TGCGCCAGCAGGTCGGGGAGTAACCCTCCTGGCTACACCTTC
clone size: .; V gene: TRBV6-5; J gene: TRBJ2-3; D gene: TRBD2; CDR3 protein: CASRTGRFTDTQYF; CDR3 DNA: TGTGCCAGCAGGACCGGGAGGTTCACAGATACGCAGTATTTT
clone size: once; V gene: TRBV11-3; J gene: TRBJ1-1; D gene: TRBD1; CDR3 protein: CASSPGGRVLNTEAFF; CDR3 DNA: TGTGCCAGCAGCCCAGGGGGGAGAGTACTGAACACTGAAGCTTTCTTT
clone size: .; V gene: TRBV5-4; J gene: TRBJ2-5; D gene: .; CDR3 protein: CASSLAPGLKETQYF; CDR3 DNA: TGTGCCAGCAGCTTGGCGCCTGGACTAAAAGAGACCCAGTACTTC
clone size: .; V gene: TRBV6-6; J gene: TRBJ1-1; D gene: .; CDR3 protein: CASSQGSTEAFF; CDR3 DNA: TGTGCCAGCAGCCAGGGGAGTACTGAAGCTTTCTTT
clone size: .; V gene: TRBV7-2; J gene: TRBJ1-2; D gene: .; CDR3 protein: CASSLDGGSGYTF; CDR3 DNA: TGTGCCAGCAGCTTAGATGGGGGCTCGGGCTACACCTTC
clone size: .; V gene: TRBV7-3; J gene: TRBJ1-4; D gene: .; CDR3 protein: CASSLKVSNEKLFF; CDR3 DNA: TGTGCCAGCAGCCTTAAAGTGAGTAATGAAAAACTGTTTTTT
clone size: .; V gene: TRBV6-1; J gene: TRBJ2-4; D gene: .; CDR3 protein: CASRRVSGKNIQYF; CDR3 DNA: TGTGCCAGCAGGAGGGTGAGTGGCAAAAACATTCAGTACTTC
clone size: .; V gene: TRBV7-2; J gene: TRBJ2-6; D gene: .; CDR3 protein: CASSPQTGSGANVLTF; CDR3 DNA: TGTGCCAGCAGCCCGCAAACAGGGTCTGGGGCCAACGTCCTGACTTTC
clone size: .; V gene: TRBV6-5; J gene: TRBJ2-7; D gene: .; CDR3 protein: CASSSTATYEQYF; CDR3 DNA: TGTGCCAGCAGTAGCACAGCTACCTACGAGCAGTACTTC
clone size: once; V gene: TRBV30; J gene: TRBJ2-2; D gene: .; CDR3 protein: CAWSQGQLTGELFF; CDR3 DNA: TGTGCCTGGAGCCAGGGGCAGCTCACCGGGGAGCTGTTTTTT
clone size: .; V gene: TRBV6-4; J gene: TRBJ2-7; D gene: TRBD1; CDR3 protein: CASRERAGTVPYEQYF; CDR3 DNA: TGTGCCAGCAGGGAAAGAGCCGGGACAGTCCCCTACGAGCAGTACTTC
clone size: .; V gene: TRBV5-4; J gene: TRBJ1-1; D gene: TRBD1; CDR3 protein: CASSARDSPNTEAFF; CDR3 DNA: TGTGCCAGCAGCGCACGGGACAGCCCGAACACTGAAGCTTTCTTT
clone size: .; V gene: TRBV4-3; J gene: TRBJ2-5; D gene: TRBD2; CDR3 protein: CASSQDPSGGAETQYF; CDR3 DNA: TGCGCCAGCAGCCAAGATCCTAGCGGGGGGGCAGAGACCCAGTACTTC